This entry features one T cell receptor beta chain sequence. The CDR3 runs to 15 residues. Per germline, CDR1 SGHTA and CDR2 FQGTGA. J was trimmed by 3 bases and V by 0 bases; bases with no gene match: 4. The PCR employed 60 Vbeta primers together with 13 Jbeta primers. The table came from immunoSEQ multiplex PCR; TCRdb's copy has only in-frame clones and leaves some out. The sample spans about 140,000 clones; the ten largest clones claim about 2.2%. The data were taken from a study of cytomegalovirus exposure and HLA in healthy donors. Sequenced sample: PBMCs. This TCR was recovered from a woman between 18 and 29 years old in good health and CMV-seronegative. The chain recombines TRBV7-3 with TRBJ1-1, with 7 positions matching TRBD1. This CDR3 is CASSLTATGYTEAFF. DNA of the CDR3: TGTGCCAGCAGCTTAACGGCGACAGGGTACACTGAAGCTTTCTTT.